This TCR beta chain was obtained from a study of regulatory T cells in long-lasting Graves disease. Germline CDR1 SEHNR, CDR2 FQNEAQ (reference sequence). Deletions cut 2 bases from V and 5 bases from J, with 16 bases between. This CDR3 region has 15 residues. Described time point: newly diagnosed GD, antithyroid drugs for less than 3 months. Extracted PBMC RNA gave rise to the TCR library. Building of the TCR beta libraries involved iRepertoire HTBI primers and Arm-PCR of CDR3 regions. One entry per CDR3 protein, called by TCRdb with MiXCR from the multiplex PCR reads. The sample lists under 800,000 distinct CDR3 sequences, about 16% occurring once. The same specimen was also included in a second study, on T cells in Graves' hyperthyroidism and ophthalmopathy.

The sequence derives from a woman younger than 45 with Graves disease. The V call is TRBV7-9, the J call TRBJ2-7; D remains ambiguous. Here the sequenced sample was peripheral blood mononuclear cells (PBMCs), taken at new diagnosis, from a patient treated with antithyroid drugs. The CDR3 nucleotides are TGTGCCAGCAGCTTAACACAGTCAAGTTGGCACGAGCAGTACTTC. The encoded protein is CASSLTQSSWHEQYF.